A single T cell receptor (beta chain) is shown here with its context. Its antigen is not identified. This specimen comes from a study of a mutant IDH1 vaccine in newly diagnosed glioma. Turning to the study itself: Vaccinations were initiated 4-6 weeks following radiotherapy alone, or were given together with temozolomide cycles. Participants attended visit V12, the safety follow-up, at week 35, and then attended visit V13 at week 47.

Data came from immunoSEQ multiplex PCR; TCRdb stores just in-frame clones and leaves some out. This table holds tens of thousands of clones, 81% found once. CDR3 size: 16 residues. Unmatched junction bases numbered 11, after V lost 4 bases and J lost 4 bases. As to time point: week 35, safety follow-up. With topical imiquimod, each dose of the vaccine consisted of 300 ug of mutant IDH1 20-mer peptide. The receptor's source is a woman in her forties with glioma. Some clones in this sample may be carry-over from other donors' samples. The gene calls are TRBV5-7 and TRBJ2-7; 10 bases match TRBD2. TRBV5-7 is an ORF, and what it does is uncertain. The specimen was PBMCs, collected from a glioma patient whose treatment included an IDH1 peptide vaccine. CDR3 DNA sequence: TGTGCCAGCAGCCGGGGGGGGACTAGCGCTAAATACGAGCAGTACTTC. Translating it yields CASSRGGTSAKYEQYF.